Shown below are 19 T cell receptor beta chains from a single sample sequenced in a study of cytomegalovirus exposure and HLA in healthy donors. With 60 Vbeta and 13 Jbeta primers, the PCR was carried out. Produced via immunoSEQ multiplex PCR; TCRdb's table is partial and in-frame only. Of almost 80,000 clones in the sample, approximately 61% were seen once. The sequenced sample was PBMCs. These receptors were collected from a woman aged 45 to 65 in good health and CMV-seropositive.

The DNA for the CDR3 is TGTGCCAGCAGCGCAGGGGGTACGAACTACAATGAGCAGTTCTTC. This translates into CASSAGGTNYNEQFF. The chain carries TRBV9 and TRBJ2-1; 7 nucleotides align to TRBD1. The J segment lost 3 bases and the V segment lost 3 bases, leaving 6 bases of the junction unmatched. The CDR3 is made up of 15 amino acids. The germline gives CDR1 SGDLS, CDR2 YYNGEE. The whole variable domain, filled in from reference TRBV9 and TRBJ2-1, reads DSGVTQTPKHLITATGQRVTLRCSPRSGDLSVYWYQQSLDQGLQFLIQYYNGEERAKGNILERFSAQQFPDLHSELNLSSLELGDSALYFCASSAGGTNYNEQFFGPGTRLTVL.

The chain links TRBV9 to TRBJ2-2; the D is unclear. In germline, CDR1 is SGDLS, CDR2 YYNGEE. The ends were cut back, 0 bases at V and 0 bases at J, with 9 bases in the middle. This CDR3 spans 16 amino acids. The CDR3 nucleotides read TGTGCCAGCAGCGTAGCTGAGGCTGCGAACACCGGGGAGCTGTTTTTT. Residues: CASSVAEAANTGELFF.

CDR3 nucleotide sequence: TGTGCCAGCAGTTTAACGGGCGGGGCAGGGGGCAACACCGGGGAGCTGTTTTTT. It translates to CASSLTGGAGGNTGELFF. The gene calls are TRBV27 and TRBJ2-2, with 8 bases fitting TRBD1. The trim removed 2 bases at V and 2 bases at J, leaving 10 bases unmatched. This CDR3 contains 18 residues. Germline CDR1 and CDR2: MNHEY and SMNVEV (reference sequence).

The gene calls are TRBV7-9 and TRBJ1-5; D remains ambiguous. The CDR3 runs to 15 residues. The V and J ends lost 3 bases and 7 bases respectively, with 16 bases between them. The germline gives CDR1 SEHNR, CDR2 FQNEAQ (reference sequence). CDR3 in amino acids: CASSFLRLVGQPQHF. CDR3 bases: TGTGCCAGCAGCTTCCTACGGTTGGTCGGGCAGCCCCAGCATTTT.

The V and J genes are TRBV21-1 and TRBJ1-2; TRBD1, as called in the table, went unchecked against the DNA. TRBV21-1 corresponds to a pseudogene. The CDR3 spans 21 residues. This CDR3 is CASTTLRQGKIKKWVHYGYTF. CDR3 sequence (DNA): TGTGCCAGCACCACCCTAAGGCAGGGAAAAATAAAAAAGTGGGTCCATTATGGCTACACCTTC.

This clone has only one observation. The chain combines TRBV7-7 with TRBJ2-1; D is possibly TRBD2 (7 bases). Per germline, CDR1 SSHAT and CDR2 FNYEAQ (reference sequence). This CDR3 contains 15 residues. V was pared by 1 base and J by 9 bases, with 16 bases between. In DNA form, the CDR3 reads TGTGCCAGCAGCTTAGTGGCAGGGAGGGGGGGTGAGCAGTTCTTC. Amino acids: CASSLVAGRGGEQFF.

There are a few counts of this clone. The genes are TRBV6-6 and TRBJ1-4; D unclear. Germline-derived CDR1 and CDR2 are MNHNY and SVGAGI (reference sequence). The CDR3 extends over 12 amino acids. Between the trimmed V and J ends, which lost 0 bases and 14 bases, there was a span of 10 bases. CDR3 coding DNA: TGTGCCAGCAGTTACTCAAGTCGAGAGCTGTTTTTT. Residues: CASSYSSRELFF.

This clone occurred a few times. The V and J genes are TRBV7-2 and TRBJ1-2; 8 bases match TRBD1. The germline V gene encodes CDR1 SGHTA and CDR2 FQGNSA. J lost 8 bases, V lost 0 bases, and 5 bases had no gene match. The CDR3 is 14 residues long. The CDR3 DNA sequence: TGTGCCAGCAGCTTAGCGGGCAGGGGGCTCGGCTACACCTTC. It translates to CASSLAGRGLGYTF.

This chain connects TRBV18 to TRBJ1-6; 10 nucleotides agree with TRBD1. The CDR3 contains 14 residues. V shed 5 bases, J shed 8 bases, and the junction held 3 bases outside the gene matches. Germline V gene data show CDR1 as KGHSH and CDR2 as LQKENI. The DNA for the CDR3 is TGTGCCAGCTCATCCGGGACAGGGGATTCACCCCTCCACTTT. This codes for CASSSGTGDSPLHF.

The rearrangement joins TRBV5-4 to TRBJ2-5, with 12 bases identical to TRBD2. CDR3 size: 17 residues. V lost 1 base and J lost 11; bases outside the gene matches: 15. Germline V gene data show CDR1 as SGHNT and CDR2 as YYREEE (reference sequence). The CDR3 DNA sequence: TGTGCCAGCAGCTTGCCCGGAGCTAGCGGGGGGGCCAGGGAGCAGTACTTC. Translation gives CASSLPGASGGAREQYF.

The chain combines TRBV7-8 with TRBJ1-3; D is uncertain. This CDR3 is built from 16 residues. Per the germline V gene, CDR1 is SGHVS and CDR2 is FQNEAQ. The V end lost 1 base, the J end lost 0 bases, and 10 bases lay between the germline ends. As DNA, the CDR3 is TGTGCCAGCAGCTTAGGGTCTCGCGTCTCTGGAAACACCATATATTTT. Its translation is CASSLGSRVSGNTIYF.

In nucleotides, the CDR3 is TGTGCCAGCAGTTTGATAGGGAGGGGAGATACGCAGTATTTT. It translates to CASSLIGRGDTQYF. The chain recombines TRBV27 with TRBJ2-3, with TRBD2 matching 7 bases. This CDR3 has 14 residues. After removal of 3 bases from V and 5 bases from J, the junction contained 5 bases not matched to a gene. CDR1 and CDR2 (germline): MNHEY, SMNVEV (reference sequence).

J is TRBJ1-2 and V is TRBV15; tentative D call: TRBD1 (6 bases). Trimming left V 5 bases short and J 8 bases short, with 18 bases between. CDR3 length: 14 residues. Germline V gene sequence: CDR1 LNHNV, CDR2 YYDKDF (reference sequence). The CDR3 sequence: CATSPRAPGEGYTF. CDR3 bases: TGTGCCACCAGCCCACGGGCCCCAGGGGAGGGCTACACCTTC.

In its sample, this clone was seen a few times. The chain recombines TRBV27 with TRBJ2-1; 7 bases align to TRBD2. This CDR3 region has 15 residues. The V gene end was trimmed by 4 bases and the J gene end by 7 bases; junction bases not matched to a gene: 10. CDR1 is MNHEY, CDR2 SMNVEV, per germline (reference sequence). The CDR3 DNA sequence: TGTGCCAGCAGTTCTAACCGGGGGAGGGGTAATGAGCAGTTCTTC. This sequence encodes CASSSNRGRGNEQFF.

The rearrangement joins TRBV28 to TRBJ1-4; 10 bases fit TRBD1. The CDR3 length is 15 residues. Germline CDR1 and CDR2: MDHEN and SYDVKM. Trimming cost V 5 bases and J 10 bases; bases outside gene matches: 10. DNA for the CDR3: TGTGCCAGCAGTCCTCCGACAGGGGGCTCTGGAAAACTGTTTTTT. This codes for CASSPPTGGSGKLFF.

The CDR3 is CASSQTGGGRLEQYF. The CDR3 DNA sequence: TGTGCCAGCAGCCAAACGGGCGGGGGACGGTTGGAGCAGTACTTC. The chain links TRBV4-2 to TRBJ2-7, with 7 bases identical to TRBD2. The CDR3 contains 15 residues. Germline assignment: CDR1 LGHNA and CDR2 YNFKEQ. V lost 2 bases and J lost 7; bases outside the gene matches: 11.

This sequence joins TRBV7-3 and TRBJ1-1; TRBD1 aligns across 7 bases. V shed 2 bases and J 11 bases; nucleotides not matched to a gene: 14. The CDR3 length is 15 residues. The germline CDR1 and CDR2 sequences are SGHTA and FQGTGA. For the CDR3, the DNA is TGTGCCAGCAGCTTATTGTCTATGGGACAGCCTGTGGCTTTCTTT. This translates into CASSLLSMGQPVAFF.

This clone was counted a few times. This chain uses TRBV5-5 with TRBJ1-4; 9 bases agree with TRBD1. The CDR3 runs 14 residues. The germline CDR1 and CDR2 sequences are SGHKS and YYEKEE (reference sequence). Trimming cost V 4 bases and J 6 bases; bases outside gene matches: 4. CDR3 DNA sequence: TGTGCCAGCAGCACAGGGGGCCAGGATGAAAAACTGTTTTTT. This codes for CASSTGGQDEKLFF.

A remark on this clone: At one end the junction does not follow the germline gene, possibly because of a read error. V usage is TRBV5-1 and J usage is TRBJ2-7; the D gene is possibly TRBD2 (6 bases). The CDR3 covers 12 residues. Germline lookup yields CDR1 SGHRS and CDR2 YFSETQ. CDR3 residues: CASSLAGGVEYF. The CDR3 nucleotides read TGTGCCAGCAGCTTGGCCGGGGGAGTGGAGTACTTC.